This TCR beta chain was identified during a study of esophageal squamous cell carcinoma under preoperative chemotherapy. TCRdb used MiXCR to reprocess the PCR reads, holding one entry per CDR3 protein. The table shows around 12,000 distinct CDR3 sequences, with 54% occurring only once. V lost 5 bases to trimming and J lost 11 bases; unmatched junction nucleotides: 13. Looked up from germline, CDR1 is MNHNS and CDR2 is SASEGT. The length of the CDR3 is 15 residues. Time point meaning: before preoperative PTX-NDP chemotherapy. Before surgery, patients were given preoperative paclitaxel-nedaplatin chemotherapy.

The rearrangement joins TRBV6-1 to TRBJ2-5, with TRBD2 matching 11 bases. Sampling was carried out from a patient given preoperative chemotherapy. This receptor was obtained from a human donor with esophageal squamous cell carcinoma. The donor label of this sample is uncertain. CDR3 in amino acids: CASSPGLAAYNEQYF. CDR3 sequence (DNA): TGTGCCAGCAGTCCGGGACTAGCGGCCTACAATGAGCAGTACTTC.